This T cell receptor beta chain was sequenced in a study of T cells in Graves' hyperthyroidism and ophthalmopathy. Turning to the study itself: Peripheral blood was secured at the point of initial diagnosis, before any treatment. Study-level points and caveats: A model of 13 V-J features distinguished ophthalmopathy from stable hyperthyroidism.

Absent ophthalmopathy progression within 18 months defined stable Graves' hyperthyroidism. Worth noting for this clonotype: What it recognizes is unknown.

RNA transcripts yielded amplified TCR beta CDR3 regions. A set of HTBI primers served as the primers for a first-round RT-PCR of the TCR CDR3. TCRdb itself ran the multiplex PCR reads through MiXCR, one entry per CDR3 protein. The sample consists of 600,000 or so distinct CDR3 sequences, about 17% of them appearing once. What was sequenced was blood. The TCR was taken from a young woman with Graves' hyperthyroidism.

As DNA, the CDR3 is TGTGCCAGCAGCCAATCTAATAGCCCCTACAATGAGCAGTTCTTC. This gives the protein CASSQSNSPYNEQFF. V gene TRBV3-1 combines with J gene TRBJ2-1; D gene unclear. The germline V and J ends were trimmed by 2 bases and 2 bases, with 10 bases remaining between them. The CDR3 runs to 15 residues. The germline gives CDR1 LGHDT, CDR2 YNNKEL (reference sequence).